Given below is one T cell receptor (beta chain) in context. Its antigen remains unknown. This entry comes from a study of shared clonotypes between healthy human individuals. Study conclusions and caveats: Clonotypes shared by all four donors outscored non-shared clonotypes in generation probability. Among the subsets, naive ones generally showed larger estimated richness than memory ones.

The authors' processing: Filtering of immunoSEQ junctional sequences could not match full-length read filtering. TCRdb keeps only in-frame clones here, not all; method: immunoSEQ multiplex PCR. V and J calls and clone size are copied from that table; D and trimming were computed from the DNA. The sample contains about 980,000 clones, around three quarters of which appear only once. The V and J ends lost 2 bases and 5 bases respectively, with 15 bases between them. CDR1 is GTSNPN, CDR2 SVGIG, per germline (reference sequence). This CDR3 has 14 amino acids. The TCR comes from a man between 18 and 29 years old in good health. The chain is built from TRBV30 and TRBJ2-5, with D uncertain. Sequenced sample: memory CD4+ T cells sorted from blood. Documented subset: CD45RA-negative fraction. CDR3 nucleotide sequence: TGTGCCTGGAGTAATCGACCATATCGGGAGACCCAGTACTTC. It specifies CAWSNRPYRETQYF.